Below, 20 T cell receptor beta chains from the same sample are listed, as sequenced in a study of shared clonotypes between healthy human individuals. Sequencing used immunoSEQ multiplex PCR; TCRdb keeps in-frame clones, though not all of them. The sample contains some 1 million clones, about 74% of which appear only once. Sequenced sample: memory CD4+ T cells sorted from blood. Subset meaning: CD45RA-negative fraction. The receptors originated from a man younger than 35 in good health.

The chain uses TRBV9 and TRBJ2-1, with TRBD2 as a possible D gene (5 bases). CDR1 is SGDLS, CDR2 YYNGEE, per germline. The CDR3 consists of 14 residues. The V end was cut by 3 bases, the J end by 3 bases, with 10 bases between. The DNA for the CDR3 is TGTGCCAGCAGCGCTAGCATCTACTACAATGAGCAGTTCTTC. It codes for CASSASIYYNEQFF.

In its sample, this clone was seen a few times. The chain has TRBV18 and TRBJ2-1, with D unresolved. The CDR3 has 11 amino acids. Germline V gene sequence: CDR1 KGHSH, CDR2 LQKENI. V dropped 2 bases and J dropped 6 bases, with 2 bases sitting between them. CDR3 coding DNA: TGTGCCAGCTCACCATTCAATGAGCAGTTCTTC. It translates to CASSPFNEQFF.

This chain uses TRBV5-1 with TRBJ1-6; 8 positions agree with TRBD1. In germline, CDR1 is SGHRS, CDR2 YFSETQ. There are 14 residues in the CDR3. The trim removed 6 bases at V and 5 bases at J, leaving 4 bases unmatched. The CDR3: CASTPGQDNSPLHF. The CDR3 nucleotides are TGCGCCAGCACCCCGGGACAGGATAATTCACCCCTCCACTTT. The full variable domain, rest sourced from reference TRBV5-1 and TRBJ1-6, is KAGVTQTPRYLIKTRGQQVTLSCSPISGHRSVSWYQQTPGQGLQFLFEYFSETQRNKGNFPGRFSGRQFSNSRSEMNVSTLELGDSALYLCASTPGQDNSPLHFGNGTRLTVT.

The J gene is TRBJ2-2, the V gene TRBV7-9; D may be TRBD2 (5 bases). Germline V gives CDR1 SEHNR, CDR2 FQNEAQ (reference sequence). This CDR3 contains 15 residues. The ends were cut back, 2 bases at V and 7 bases at J, with 14 bases in the middle. The CDR3 loop is CASSLPRVGDGELFF. The DNA of the CDR3 is TGTGCCAGCAGCTTACCGAGGGTTGGGGACGGGGAGCTGTTTTTT. The variable domain in full, with the rest retrieved from reference TRBV7-9 and TRBJ2-2, is DTGVSQNPRHKITKRGQNVTFRCDPISEHNRLYWYRQTLGQGPEFLTYFQNEAQLEKSRLLSDRFSAERPKGSFSTLEIQRTEQGDSAMYLCASSLPRVGDGELFFGEGSRLTVL.

This sequence joins TRBV27 and TRBJ1-1; TRBD1 might be the D (6 bases). Germline V gene data show CDR1 as MNHEY and CDR2 as SMNVEV (reference sequence). Between the trimmed V and J ends, which lost 10 bases and 4 bases, there was a span of 22 bases. CDR3 length equals 15 residues. DNA for the CDR3: TGTGCCACCAAAAACCAGGGGCTGCGGGGCACTGAAGCTTTCTTT. Amino acids: CATKNQGLRGTEAFF.

About this clone: This same CDR3 is encoded by further DNA sequences in the sample. V usage is TRBV5-1 and J usage is TRBJ2-2; a weak D match, TRBD2 (6 bases). CDR1 is SGHRS, CDR2 YFSETQ, per germline. The ends were cut back, 2 bases at V and 5 bases at J, with 7 bases in the middle. The CDR3 sequence is 13 residues long. CDR3 nucleotide sequence: TGCGCCAGCAGCTTAGGACTAACCGGGGAGCTGTTTTTT. It yields the protein CASSLGLTGELFF.

Concerning this clone itself: The junction departs from the called germline gene at one end, perhaps through a read error. The V and J genes are TRBV11-2 and TRBJ2-5, with D perhaps assigned TRBD1 or TRBD2 (5 bases each). The germline gives CDR1 SGHAT, CDR2 FQNNGV. This CDR3 has 15 residues. CDR3 amino acids: CASSLEGTSVETQYF. As DNA, the CDR3 is TGTGCCAGCAGCCTAGAGGGGACGAGCGTGGAGACCCAGTACTTC.

This sequence joins TRBV6-6 and TRBJ2-1; 11 nucleotides match TRBD2. Germline V gene data show CDR1 as MNHNY and CDR2 as SVGAGI (reference sequence). This CDR3 contains 16 residues. With V trimmed by 4 bases and J by 2 bases, 4 bases remained unmatched. This chain's CDR3 is CASSSLSGGAYNEQFF. CDR3 coding DNA: TGTGCCAGCAGTTCCCTTAGCGGGGGGGCCTACAATGAGCAGTTCTTC.

The chain carries TRBV7-3 and TRBJ2-7; 8 bases map to TRBD2. The CDR3 has 15 residues. Germline assignment: CDR1 SGHTA and CDR2 FQGTGA. V was pared by 5 bases and J by 6 bases, with 12 bases of the junction left unmatched. The CDR3 DNA reads as TGTGCCAGCAGCCAGCGGGGCGGGAGGTTTGTCGAGCAGTACTTC. Amino acids: CASSQRGGRFVEQYF.

The V call is TRBV5-1, the J call TRBJ1-6; D gene uncertain. Germline lookup yields CDR1 SGHRS and CDR2 YFSETQ. V lost 3 bases, J lost 6 bases, and 19 bases lay in between. The CDR3 is made up of 17 amino acids. The CDR3 reads CASSSLGEVGSNSPLHF. The CDR3, as DNA: TGCGCCAGCAGCTCATTAGGTGAAGTGGGTAGTAATTCACCCCTCCACTTT.

Worth noting for this clone: The sample contains more than one DNA sequence encoding this CDR3. The chain joins TRBV7-2 to TRBJ2-7; maybe TRBD2 (6 bases). The V and J ends lost 0 bases and 3 bases respectively, with 9 bases between them. The CDR3 consists of 14 residues. Germline-derived CDR1 and CDR2 are SGHTA and FQGNSA. CDR3 residues: CASSLAGRDYEQYF. The CDR3 DNA reads as TGTGCCAGCAGCTTAGCAGGGCGGGACTACGAGCAGTACTTC.

The table lists this clone with a count of one. V gene TRBV30 combines with J gene TRBJ1-3; D uncertain. This CDR3 is 13 amino acids long. Germline V gene sequence: CDR1 GTSNPN, CDR2 SVGIG (reference sequence). Deletions cut 2 bases from V and 4 bases from J, with 9 bases between. The CDR3 sequence is CAWSPGTGNTIYF. The DNA of the CDR3 is TGTGCCTGGAGTCCGGGTACGGGAAACACCATATATTTT.

The chain has TRBV4-3 and TRBJ2-2; unclear D gene. Trimming stripped 4 bases from V and 3 bases from J, with 9 bases between. The CDR3 is 14 residues long. From germline, CDR1 is LGHNA and CDR2 YSLEER. The CDR3 loop reads CASSRSRYTGELFF. CDR3 nucleotides: TGCGCCAGCAGCCGCTCTAGATACACCGGGGAGCTGTTTTTT.

V gene TRBV4-1 combines with J gene TRBJ2-2; TRBD2 agrees at 7 bases. V lost 4 bases to trimming and J lost 7 bases; unmatched junction nucleotides: 6. Germline V gene data show CDR1 as MGHRA and CDR2 as YSYEKL. The length of the CDR3 is 14 residues. The CDR3 protein is CASSLMTSSGELFF. The DNA of the CDR3 is TGCGCCAGCAGCCTAATGACTAGCAGCGGGGAGCTGTTTTTT.

The V gene is TRBV28, the J gene TRBJ1-1; no clear D gene. V lost 10 bases to trimming and J lost 1 base, with 13 bases between them. Germline lookup yields CDR1 MDHEN and CDR2 SYDVKM. The CDR3 covers 13 residues. This chain's CDR3 is CATIPPRNTEAFF. CDR3 in DNA: TGTGCCACCATCCCCCCCCGGAACACTGAAGCTTTCTTT.

This clone was counted between two and nine times. The chain combines TRBV30 with TRBJ2-2; TRBD2 matches 9 bases. This CDR3 has 16 amino acids. Germline assignment: CDR1 GTSNPN and CDR2 SVGIG (reference sequence). Trimming cost V 2 bases and J 6 bases; bases outside gene matches: 10. The CDR3 DNA reads as TGTGCCTGGAGTCCGGACTTAGCGGGAGTTCCCGGGGAGCTGTTTTTT. Translated, it gives CAWSPDLAGVPGELFF.

Regarding this clone: Distinct nucleotide sequences in the sample also encode this CDR3. The J gene is TRBJ2-1, the V gene TRBV5-1, with 8 bases matching TRBD1. V shed 4 bases, J shed 3 bases, and the junction held 3 bases outside the gene matches. The CDR3 is made up of 14 amino acids. Germline V lookup: CDR1 SGHRS, CDR2 YFSETQ. CDR3 region: CASSPGQGYNEQFF. The CDR3 nucleotides read TGCGCCAGCAGCCCTGGACAGGGCTACAATGAGCAGTTCTTC.

The rearrangement uses TRBV18 and TRBJ1-1, with D perhaps TRBD1 (6 bases). Germline V gene lookup returns CDR1 KGHSH and CDR2 LQKENI. The ends were cut back, 0 bases at V and 0 bases at J, with 14 bases in the middle. The CDR3 runs 17 residues. The CDR3 sequence: CASSPPSGGDMNTEAFF. The CDR3 region has the DNA TGTGCCAGCTCACCACCTTCCGGGGGCGACATGAACACTGAAGCTTTCTTT.

This chain connects TRBV7-9 to TRBJ2-1, with 11 bases fitting TRBD2. The V segment lost 5 bases and the J segment 6 bases; nucleotides outside the gene matches: 6. Germline CDR1 SEHNR, CDR2 FQNEAQ (reference sequence). CDR3 size: 15 residues. CDR3: CASSAASGRTNEQFF. The CDR3 DNA reads TGTGCCAGCAGCGCCGCTAGCGGGAGGACCAATGAGCAGTTCTTC.

The CDR3 spells CSVRDRLSYNEQFF. CDR3 nucleotides: TGCAGCGTTAGAGACAGGTTGTCCTACAATGAGCAGTTCTTC. V gene TRBV29-1 combines with J gene TRBJ2-1, with a possible D match to TRBD1 (6 bases). Between the trimmed V and J ends, which lost 5 bases and 1 base, there was a span of 12 bases. The germline CDR1 and CDR2 sequences are SQVTM and ANQGSEA. The CDR3 extends over 14 amino acids.